The clone carrying this TCR beta chain was counted at least ten times. Its antigen is undetermined. TCRdb reanalysed the RT-PCR reads using MiXCR and keeps one entry per CDR3 protein. The table records around 200,000 distinct CDR3 sequences, approximately 9.2% of them present only once. These data are taken from a study of response to subunit inactivated influenza vaccine. Study-level results: Each seasonal flu vaccination may recruit only limited new T cells, authors suggested.

This receptor was obtained from a man in his fifties or sixties who received an inactivated influenza vaccine. Sequenced here: non-naive T cells sorted from PBMCs, sampled on the day of vaccination.

This CDR3 reads CASSLGADYEQYF. CDR3 sequence (DNA): TGTGCCAGCAGTTTAGGGGCCGACTACGAGCAGTACTTC. This chain joins TRBV12-3 or TRBV12-4 and TRBJ2-7; D call uncertain. V lost 1 base to trimming and J lost 3 bases, with 7 bases between them. This CDR3 contains 13 residues.